This T cell receptor (beta chain) was found in a study of metastatic and nonmetastatic thyroid tumors. Thyroid surgery had not been preceded by any treatment in any patient. About this clone: The antigen remains unidentified.

CDR1 is DFQATT, CDR2 SNEGSKA, per germline (reference sequence). Trimming removed 4 bases from V and 6 bases from J, with 18 bases in between. The CDR3 spans 14 residues. TCRdb re-clonotyped the PCR reads through MiXCR. Counted here are 50,000 or so clones, around a sixth occurring once; the ten biggest clones make up around 3%. Broader study findings: The reported finding was significantly higher TCR beta diversity in malignant thyroid tumors relative to benign nodules, in blood and tumor.

Sequencing was carried out using blood. This clonotype was sampled from a female donor with papillary thyroid cancer or a benign thyroid nodule (not recorded which). Some clones in this sample may be carry-over from other donors' samples. V and J are TRBV20-1 and TRBJ1-2; D is ambiguous. The CDR3 DNA follows: TGCAGTGCTATAGTGTTATGGACTCAGGATGGCTACACCTTC. It specifies CSAIVLWTQDGYTF.